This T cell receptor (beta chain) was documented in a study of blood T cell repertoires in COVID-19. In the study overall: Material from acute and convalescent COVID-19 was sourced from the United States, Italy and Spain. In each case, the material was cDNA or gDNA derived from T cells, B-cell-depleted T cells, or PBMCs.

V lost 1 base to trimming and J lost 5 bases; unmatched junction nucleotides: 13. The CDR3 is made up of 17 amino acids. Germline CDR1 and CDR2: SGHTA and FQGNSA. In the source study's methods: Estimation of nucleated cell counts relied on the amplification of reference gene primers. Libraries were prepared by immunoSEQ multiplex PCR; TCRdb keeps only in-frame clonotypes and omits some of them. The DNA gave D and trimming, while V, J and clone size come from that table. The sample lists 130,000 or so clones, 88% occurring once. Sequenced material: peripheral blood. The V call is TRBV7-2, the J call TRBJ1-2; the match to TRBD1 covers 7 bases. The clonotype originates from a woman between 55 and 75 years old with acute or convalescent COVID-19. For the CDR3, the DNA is TGTGCCAGCAGCTTAGGGGCAGGGGGAAGTCGACTATATGGCTACACCTTC. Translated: CASSLGAGGSRLYGYTF.